Listed below are T cell receptor beta chains from one sample, sequenced in a study of yellow fever vaccine responses in identical twins. TCRdb used MiXCR to reprocess the RT-PCR reads, holding one entry per CDR3 protein. The sample shows hundreds of distinct CDR3 sequences, over 75% of them seen only once. Sample: T cells from blood (PBMCs), unsorted or a sorted subset (not recorded which), taken before or after yellow fever vaccination (not recorded which). Receptors were obtained from a woman aged 18-35 years who received the yellow fever vaccine. CDR3s include the opening cysteine and the closing phenylalanine or tryptophan. Fields, in order: CDR3 length, V gene, J gene, CDR3 protein.

>13|TRBV2|TRBJ2-1
CASSGDGNNEQFF
>14|TRBV6-1|TRBJ1-5
CASSSINSNQPQHF
>15|TRBV11-1|TRBJ1-1
CASSLWSGEGTEAFF
>12|TRBV29-1|TRBJ2-7
CSVYGGLGEQYF
>14|TRBV4-1|TRBJ1-2
CASSQRGQGYGYTF
>14|TRBV5-1|TRBJ2-1
CASSLGDTYNEQFF
>15|TRBV11-3|TRBJ2-1
CASSLVAGGYVEQFF
>13|TRBV18|TRBJ2-5
CASSPAGPETQYF
>18|TRBV11-2|TRBJ2-2
CASTVPGLAGGGAGELFF
>13|TRBV2|TRBJ2-1
CASTVQDSYEQFF
>11|TRBV20-1|TRBJ2-1
CSARGGYEQFF
>11|TRBV20-1|TRBJ2-3
CSGLVTDTQYF
>11|TRBV24-1|TRBJ1-1
CATRSNTEAFF
>15|TRBV4-2|TRBJ2-1
CASSRERVSANEQFF
>14|TRBV4-2|TRBJ2-4
CASSLVGAKNIQYF
>16|TRBV4-3|TRBJ2-3
CASSQDHAGETDTQYF
>11|TRBV20-1|TRBJ1-1
CSAREVTEAFF
>13|TRBV7-4|TRBJ1-5
CASSPYLLQPQHF
>12|TRBV27|TRBJ2-7
CASSLSPHEQYF
>14|TRBV7-1|TRBJ2-1
CASSSGRDYNEQFF
>15|TRBV4-1|TRBJ1-6
CASSYGQEGISPLHF
>18|TRBV15|TRBJ1-6
CATSRDQGPSSYNSPLHF
>17|TRBV10-1|TRBJ2-1
CASSVRVGGVGYNEQFF
>15|TRBV11-3|TRBJ2-1
CASGQKGEAYNEQFF
>14|TRBV15|TRBJ2-7
CATSREGTAYEQYF
>15|TRBV6-5|TRBJ2-1
CASSYASGGAGEQFF
>17|TRBV10-3|TRBJ1-2
CAITRRRGEQLSYGYTF
>13|TRBV11-1|TRBJ2-2
CASSATGSGELFF
>14|TRBV11-2|TRBJ1-2
CASSLAGHHLGYTF
>15|TRBV7-4|TRBJ2-7
CASSLAIPTGREQYF
>12|TRBV25-1|TRBJ2-1
CASTAQVNEQFF
>14|TRBV10-3|TRBJ2-1
CAISWGELYNEQFF
>14|TRBV11-1|TRBJ2-7
CASKGQGSSYEQYF
>11|TRBV7-9|TRBJ2-7
CASSFLYEQYF
>15|TRBV11-2|TRBJ2-1
CASSLLAGDYNEQFF
>13|TRBV11-2|TRBJ2-3
CASSLEVFATQYF
>13|TRBV7-9|TRBJ2-3
CASSHPSTDTQYF
>15|TRBV4-2|TRBJ2-7
CASTPNRGSSYEQYF
>15|TRBV10-1|TRBJ1-6
CASSDLMRGGSPLHF
>14|TRBV15|TRBJ1-1
CATKSHWQGTEAFF
>12|TRBV7-9|TRBJ2-1
CASDILAGEQFF
>18|TRBV7-6|TRBJ2-7
CASSLVVRGKRDSYEQYF
>15|TRBV12-3/TRBV12-4|TRBJ2-7
CASSSTGAGEYEQYF
>13|TRBV4-2|TRBJ2-2
CASSQDIDGELFF
>14|TRBV12-3/TRBV12-4|TRBJ2-1
CASRKRRRNNEQFF
>14|TRBV30|TRBJ2-7
CAWSGGTGIHEQYF
>14|TRBV16|TRBJ1-6
CASSPDRDNSPLHF
>13|TRBV11-1|TRBJ2-7
CASSSKYRDEQYF
>15|TRBV4-3|TRBJ2-7
CASSQGRASSYEQYF
>16|TRBV10-3|TRBJ1-2
CAISESRTGVHYGYTF
>16|TRBV4-3|TRBJ2-7
CASSQDRSQKGYEQYF